The 7 T cell receptor beta chains below all came from one sample that was sequenced in a study of metastatic and nonmetastatic thyroid tumors (dated by TCRdb to 2018 to 2021). To prepare the library, PCR was applied. Sequenced using an Illumina HiSeq 4000. Clones were called with MiXCR by TCRdb after fastp trimmed the public reads at Q25, and only in-frame beta chains were retained. The sample table lists under 9,000 clones, 44% of them with a count of one. About a third of the sample is taken by the ten largest. No treatment had been received by any patient before thyroid surgery. The sequenced material came from tumor tissue. Receptors originate from a male donor with papillary thyroid cancer or a benign thyroid nodule (not recorded which). Some clones in this sample may be carry-over from other donors' samples.

The gene calls are TRBV20-1 and TRBJ1-3, with 7 bases lining up with TRBD1. CDR1 and CDR2 (germline): DFQATT, SNEGSKA (reference sequence). There are 13 residues in the CDR3. The V segment lost 0 bases and the J segment 8 bases; nucleotides outside the gene matches: 4. CDR3 sequence (DNA): TGCAGTGCTAGAGATACAGGGGTAGACACCATATATTTT. This encodes CSARDTGVDTIYF.

The chain couples TRBV20-1 to TRBJ1-5, with D possibly being TRBD1 (5 bases). CDR1 and CDR2 (germline): DFQATT, SNEGSKA (reference sequence). The CDR3 has 12 amino acids. Trimming removed 2 bases at V and 5 bases at J, with 7 bases between. The DNA of the CDR3 is TGCAGTGCTAGACGGGGGTATCAGCCCCAGCATTTT. This codes for CSARRGYQPQHF.

The chain has TRBV5-1 and TRBJ1-1; D is unresolved. Germline loops: CDR1 SGHRS, CDR2 YFSETQ. There are 12 residues in the CDR3. V lost 6 bases, J lost 13 bases, and 19 bases lay in between. The CDR3, as DNA: TGCGCCAGCATCGGAGAGAACACTGTAGATTTCTTT. Encoded protein: CASIGENTVDFF. The whole variable domain, filled in from reference TRBV5-1 and TRBJ1-1, reads KAGVTQTPRYLIKTRGQQVTLSCSPISGHRSVSWYQQTPGQGLQFLFEYFSETQRNKGNFPGRFSGRQFSNSRSEMNVSTLELGDSALYLCASIGENTVDFFGQGTRLTVV.

This clone was detected many times. The chain joins TRBV6-1 to TRBJ2-4; D may correspond to TRBD1 or TRBD2 (5 bases each). V dropped 6 bases and J dropped 0 bases, with 18 bases sitting between them. The CDR3 covers 17 residues. Per germline, CDR1 MNHNS and CDR2 SASEGT. The CDR3 nucleotides are TGTGCCAGCAGGGTGACCGAGGGGTTGTTAGCCAAAAACATTCAGTACTTC. It is translated as CASRVTEGLLAKNIQYF.

The chain joins TRBV7-2 to TRBJ1-1, with D possibly being TRBD1 (6 bases). The CDR3 spans 15 residues. V dropped 6 bases and J dropped 4 bases, with 18 bases sitting between them. Germline V gene sequence: CDR1 SGHTA, CDR2 FQGNSA. The CDR3 DNA sequence: TGTGCCAGCAGAGGCCAGACAGGCTTCTCCACTGAAGCTTTCTTT. Its translation: CASRGQTGFSTEAFF.

This clone occurred once. The chain is built from TRBV7-3 and TRBJ2-7; D not certain. This CDR3 spans 13 amino acids. Germline V lookup: CDR1 SGHTA, CDR2 FQGTGA. V lost 2 bases, J lost 6 bases, and 11 bases lay in between. CDR3 sequence: CASSLYARGEQYF. The CDR3 DNA sequence: TGTGCCAGCAGCTTATACGCTAGAGGCGAGCAGTACTTC.

V gene TRBV28 combines with J gene TRBJ1-2; TRBD1 agrees at 7 bases. Unmatched junction bases numbered 14, after V lost 8 bases and J lost 2 bases. CDR3 length: 16 amino acids. Germline V gene lookup returns CDR1 MDHEN and CDR2 SYDVKM. This CDR3 reads CASLIAHRGYNYGYTF. In nucleotides, the CDR3 is TGTGCCAGCCTTATTGCACACAGGGGTTACAACTATGGCTACACCTTC.